Below, 30 T cell receptor beta chains from the same sample are listed, as sequenced in a study of T cell responses to AZD1222 COVID-19 vaccine. The assay was immunoSEQ multiplex PCR, and TCRdb's table has in-frame clones only and misses some. Among about 180,000 clones listed, about nine tenths were seen once. The sequenced sample was peripheral blood, obtained on day 0 of AZD1222 vaccination. These receptors came from an adult in good health.

The chain combines TRBV5-6 with TRBJ1-2, with D unresolved. The germline V gene encodes CDR1 SGHDT and CDR2 YYEEEE. CDR3 length equals 13 residues. The V gene lost 4 bases and the J gene lost 8 bases, with 15 bases spanning the gap. CDR3 loop: CASSPGKSRGYTF. Here the CDR3 DNA reads TGTGCCAGCAGCCCCGGGAAAAGTCGGGGCTACACCTTC.

The chain couples TRBV6-5 to TRBJ1-1, with a tentative D call TRBD1 (5 bases). V was clipped by 6 bases and J by 6 bases, with 14 bases between them. CDR1 and CDR2 from the germline V gene are MNHEY and SVGAGI. The CDR3 sequence is 13 residues long. The chain's CDR3 is CASRNNRRPEAFF. The CDR3 nucleotides read TGTGCCAGCAGAAACAACAGGAGGCCTGAAGCTTTCTTT.

This chain connects TRBV11-2 to TRBJ1-1, with D uncertain. The CDR3 is 11 amino acids. Trimming cost V 8 bases and J 0 bases, with 4 bases left between them. Germline loops: CDR1 SGHAT, CDR2 FQNNGV. As DNA, the CDR3 is TGTGCCAGCGTCATGAACACTGAAGCTTTCTTT. Protein: CASVMNTEAFF.

The J gene is TRBJ1-2, the V gene TRBV18; D is unclear. Germline CDR1 reads KGHSH; CDR2 reads LQKENI. This CDR3 spans 13 amino acids. V was shortened by 0 bases and J by 6 bases, with 8 bases between the two germline ends. CDR3 loop: CASSPPRADGYTF. In DNA, the CDR3 is TGTGCCAGCTCACCACCGCGGGCTGATGGCTACACCTTC.

This rearrangement joins TRBV24-1 to TRBJ1-5; unclear D gene. The germline gives CDR1 KGHDR, CDR2 SFDVKD. The CDR3 length is 13 residues. Trimming cost V 1 base and J 10 bases, with 10 bases left between them. The CDR3 sequence is CATSDFGESPQHF. CDR3 in DNA: TGTGCCACCAGTGATTTCGGGGAAAGCCCCCAGCATTTT.

The chain links TRBV2 to TRBJ2-2; tentatively, D is TRBD1 (5 bases). V lost 6 bases and J 3 bases, leaving 11 bases between the germline ends. CDR3 length: 14 residues. The germline gives CDR1 SNHLY, CDR2 FYNNEI. The CDR3 loop reads CASRRQTDTGELFF. The CDR3 nucleotides are TGTGCCAGCAGGAGACAGACTGACACCGGGGAGCTGTTTTTT.

The CDR3 loop is CSASDNHSYNSPLHF. DNA for the CDR3: TGCAGTGCTAGTGACAACCACTCCTATAATTCACCCCTCCACTTT. The J gene is TRBJ1-6, the V gene TRBV20-1, with D unclear. This CDR3 comprises 15 residues. CDR1 DFQATT and CDR2 SNEGSKA come from the germline V gene (reference sequence). V gave up 3 bases and J gave up 0 bases, with 9 bases separating them.

V is TRBV18 and J is TRBJ1-3; D is unresolved. The CDR3 has 16 amino acids. V lost 1 base, J lost 3 bases, and 13 bases lay in between. Germline V lookup: CDR1 KGHSH, CDR2 LQKENI. This CDR3 is CASSPLEGRDGNTIYF. Here the CDR3 DNA reads TGTGCCAGCTCACCACTTGAGGGCCGCGATGGAAACACCATATATTTT.

Only a few counts were recorded for this clone. V usage is TRBV5-1 and J usage is TRBJ2-5; the match to TRBD1 covers 8 bases. The V and J ends lost 3 bases and 5 bases, in that order; junction bases with no gene match: 12. This CDR3 comprises 16 residues. Germline V gene data show CDR1 as SGHRS and CDR2 as YFSETQ. The CDR3 DNA sequence: TGCGCCAGCAGCTCTATGCTGGACAGGGCGGAGGAGACCCAGTACTTC. Its translation: CASSSMLDRAEETQYF.

The genes are TRBV4-1 and TRBJ2-5; 8 positions agree with TRBD2. J lost 5 bases, V lost 4 bases, and 9 bases had no gene match. The CDR3 has 15 residues. CDR1 is MGHRA, CDR2 YSYEKL, per germline. CDR3 sequence reads: CASSPMDGGEETQYF. The CDR3 DNA reads TGCGCCAGCAGCCCAATGGACGGGGGGGAGGAGACCCAGTACTTC.

This rearrangement joins TRBV28 to TRBJ1-6; 7 nucleotides match TRBD1. CDR3 length: 14 residues. V trimming: 2 bases; J trimming: 10 bases; junction bases outside the gene matches: 5. Germline-derived CDR1 and CDR2 are MDHEN and SYDVKM. The CDR3 sequence is CASSLRVRGSPLHF. In DNA, the CDR3 is TGTGCCAGCAGTTTACGGGTCAGGGGGTCACCCCTCCACTTT.

The rearrangement links TRBV24-1 to TRBJ2-1; D is perhaps TRBD2 (7 bases). Germline CDR1 and CDR2: KGHDR and SFDVKD. The V end lost 7 bases, the J end lost 8 bases, and 23 bases lay between the germline ends. The CDR3 sequence is 16 residues long. The CDR3 DNA follows: TGTGCCACCAGCAACCCGAGGGGGGGACCTAGCGATGAGCAGTTCTTC. Translated: CATSNPRGGPSDEQFF.

CDR3 nucleotides: TGTGCCAGCAGCCAGTATGATTCACCCCTCCACTTT. This gives the protein CASSQYDSPLHF. This sequence joins TRBV4-2 and TRBJ1-6; unclear D gene. The CDR3 contains 12 residues. Trimming shortened V by 3 bases and J by 8 bases, and 5 bases separated the two germline ends. Germline CDR1 LGHNA, CDR2 YNFKEQ.

The gene calls are TRBV7-9 and TRBJ1-2; D is unresolved. This CDR3 has 12 residues. CDR1 is SEHNR and CDR2 is FQNEAQ in the germline V gene (reference sequence). Trimming removed 0 bases at V and 4 bases at J, with 3 bases between. CDR3 protein: CASSLARYGYTF. In DNA form, the CDR3 reads TGTGCCAGCAGCTTAGCCCGCTATGGCTACACCTTC.

The V gene is TRBV12-3 or TRBV12-4, the J gene TRBJ1-1; D perhaps matches TRBD1 (6 bases). The CDR3 runs 13 residues. V was shortened by 3 bases and J by 6 bases, with 11 bases between the two germline ends. CDR3 in amino acids: CASSFGGASEAFF. CDR3 in DNA: TGTGCCAGCAGTTTCGGGGGCGCTTCTGAAGCTTTCTTT.

In its sample, this clone was seen once. CDR3 nucleotides: TGCGCCAGCAGCCAAGATTGGGGGCTTGGAAACACCATATATTTT. The encoded protein is CASSQDWGLGNTIYF. The chain links TRBV4-1 to TRBJ1-3; D might be TRBD1 (6 bases). The CDR3 spans 15 residues. Trimming stripped 0 bases from V and 3 bases from J, with 9 bases between. Looked up from germline, CDR1 is MGHRA and CDR2 is YSYEKL.

This rearrangement joins TRBV19 to TRBJ2-7; D call uncertain. The CDR3 runs to 12 residues. Germline V gene data show CDR1 as LNHDA and CDR2 as SQIVND (reference sequence). With 8 bases removed from V and 1 base from J, the gap between germline ends came to 9 bases. Written as DNA, the CDR3 is TGTGCCAGTGGTTTGGGGTCCTACGAGCAGTACTTC. Translated: CASGLGSYEQYF. The complete variable domain, with remaining parts taken from reference TRBV19 and TRBJ2-7, reads DGGITQSPKYLFRKEGQNVTLSCEQNLNHDAMYWYRQDPGQGLRLIYYSQIVNDFQKGDIAEGYSVSREKKESFPLTVTSAQKNPTAFYLCASGLGSYEQYFGPGTRLTVT.

This clone was observed a few times. The rearrangement links TRBV6-1 to TRBJ2-7; perhaps TRBD2 as D (5 bases). V lost 2 bases to trimming and J lost 5 bases, with 13 bases between them. The CDR3 totals 14 residues. Germline lookup yields CDR1 MNHNS and CDR2 SASEGT. The CDR3 DNA reads TGTGCCAGCAGTGAATCCGGGGAGTTGAACGAGCAGTACTTC. It specifies CASSESGELNEQYF.

CDR3 coding DNA: TGTGCTAGTGGTCCCCTCCCTCCTGGGCGGGATGAAAAACTGTTTTTT. Residues: CASGPLPPGRDEKLFF. The chain couples TRBV12-5 to TRBJ1-4; D is unclear. V was cut by 5 bases and J by 6 bases, with 19 bases left in between. Germline CDR1 reads LGHNT; CDR2 reads FRNRAP. The CDR3 runs to 16 residues. Filled out from reference TRBV12-5 and TRBJ1-4, the complete variable domain reads DARVTQTPRHKVTEMGQEVTMRCQPILGHNTVFWYRQTMMQGLELLAYFRNRAPLDDSGMPKDRFSAEMPDATLATLKIQPSEPRDSAVYFCASGPLPPGRDEKLFFGSGTQLSVL.

The V gene is TRBV7-9, the J gene TRBJ1-1; 7 bases are shared with TRBD1. Per the germline V gene, CDR1 is SEHNR and CDR2 is FQNEAQ (reference sequence). J gave up 3 bases and V 5 bases, and 9 bases lay outside the gene matches. The CDR3 is 15 amino acids. CDR3 in amino acids: CASSPDREGDTEAFF. CDR3 coding DNA: TGTGCCAGCAGCCCCGACAGGGAGGGGGACACTGAAGCTTTCTTT.

The chain combines TRBV5-4 with TRBJ2-7, with 11 nucleotides matching TRBD2. The V gene end was trimmed by 4 bases and the J gene end by 2 bases; junction bases not matched to a gene: 11. Germline CDR1 and CDR2: SGHNT and YYREEE (reference sequence). The CDR3 totals 17 residues. CDR3 in DNA: TGTGCCAGCAGCCTAACCACACTAGCGGGGGAGACCTACGAGCAGTACTTC. Residues: CASSLTTLAGETYEQYF.

This chain uses TRBV7-9 with TRBJ1-6, with 8 bases aligning to TRBD1. Germline lookup yields CDR1 SEHNR and CDR2 FQNEAQ (reference sequence). V was clipped by 5 bases and J by 8 bases; unmatched bases: 8. The CDR3 totals 15 residues. As DNA, the CDR3 is TGTGCCAGCAGCCGAGACAGGGGTCGAGATTCACCCCTCCACTTT. Its protein is CASSRDRGRDSPLHF.

In its sample, this clone was seen once. The chain couples TRBV28 to TRBJ1-3, with D unresolved. The germline V gene encodes CDR1 MDHEN and CDR2 SYDVKM. V dropped 5 bases and J dropped 0 bases, with 14 bases sitting between them. The CDR3 consists of 16 residues. The CDR3 region is CASSLDPSVSGNTIYF. The CDR3 bases are TGTGCCAGCAGTCTAGACCCGTCGGTCTCTGGAAACACCATATATTTT.

The chain carries TRBV5-1 and TRBJ2-2; no definite D call. V was pared by 5 bases and J by 7 bases, with 18 bases between. Germline CDR1 and CDR2: SGHRS and YFSETQ. The CDR3 runs to 15 residues. As DNA, the CDR3 is TGCGCCAGCAGGCCGGTATCCGGTTTAGGCGGGGAGCTGTTTTTT. This encodes CASRPVSGLGGELFF.

In its sample, this clone was seen once. V usage is TRBV27 and J usage is TRBJ2-7; D is possibly TRBD2 (5 bases). The CDR3 extends over 12 amino acids. Germline V CDR1 and CDR2: MNHEY, SMNVEV (reference sequence). The ends were cut back, 8 bases at V and 10 bases at J, with 18 bases in the middle. The CDR3 nucleotides are TGTGCCAGCGCCCCCAGAGGGCTTGCCCAGTACTTC. This gives the protein CASAPRGLAQYF.

The chain links TRBV18 to TRBJ1-5; 12 bases map to TRBD1. The CDR3 length is 14 residues. V lost 8 bases, J lost 5 bases, and 4 bases stayed unmatched. Germline assignment: CDR1 KGHSH and CDR2 LQKENI. This CDR3 is CASSGTGGYQPQHF. In nucleotides, the CDR3 is TGTGCCAGCAGTGGGACAGGGGGCTATCAGCCCCAGCATTTT.

The gene calls are TRBV28 and TRBJ2-7; D may be TRBD1 or TRBD2 (7 bases each). Germline V gene lookup returns CDR1 MDHEN and CDR2 SYDVKM. The CDR3 covers 13 residues. V was cut by 6 bases and J by 5 bases, with 14 bases left in between. This chain's CDR3 is CASREGGGDEQYF. CDR3 nucleotide sequence: TGTGCCAGCAGGGAGGGAGGGGGCGACGAGCAGTACTTC.

J is TRBJ1-3 and V is TRBV28; weak D call: TRBD1 (5 bases). Germline V lookup: CDR1 MDHEN, CDR2 SYDVKM. This CDR3 comprises 17 residues. The V end lost 6 bases, the J end lost 4 bases, and 22 bases lay between the germline ends. In DNA, the CDR3 is TGTGCCAGCAGCGGGGCCCTCGGCCCCAAGGAAGGAAACACCATATATTTT. Protein: CASSGALGPKEGNTIYF.

With respect to this clone: Mismatch with germline at one junction end may stem from a read error. The V gene is TRBV30, the J gene TRBJ1-4; D might be TRBD1 (5 bases). CDR1 is GTSNPN, CDR2 SVGIG, per germline (reference sequence). The CDR3 length is 13 residues. CDR3 sequence: CARRDFSAEKLFF. For the CDR3, the DNA is TGTGCCAGGAGGGACTTCTCCGCTGAAAAACTGTTTTTT.

The chain is built from TRBV6-5 and TRBJ2-7, with TRBD2 as a possible D gene (6 bases). The CDR3 loop spans 14 amino acids. V dropped 8 bases and J dropped 9 bases, with 23 bases sitting between them. CDR1 is MNHEY and CDR2 is SVGAGI in the germline V gene. Here the CDR3 reads CASWPQGLTVAQYF. DNA for the CDR3: TGTGCCAGCTGGCCCCAGGGACTCACCGTCGCGCAGTACTTC.